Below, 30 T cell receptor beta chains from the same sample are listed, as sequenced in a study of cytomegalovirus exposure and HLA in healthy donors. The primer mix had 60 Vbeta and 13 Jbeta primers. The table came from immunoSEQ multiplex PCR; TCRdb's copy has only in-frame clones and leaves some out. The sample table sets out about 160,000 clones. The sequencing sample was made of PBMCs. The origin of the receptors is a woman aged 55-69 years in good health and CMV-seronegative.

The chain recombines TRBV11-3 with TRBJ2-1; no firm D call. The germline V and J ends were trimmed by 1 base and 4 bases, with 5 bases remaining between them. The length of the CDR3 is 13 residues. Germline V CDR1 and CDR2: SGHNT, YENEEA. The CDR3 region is CASSLGSYNEQFF. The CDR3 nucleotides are TGTGCCAGCAGCTTAGGCAGTTACAATGAGCAGTTCTTC.

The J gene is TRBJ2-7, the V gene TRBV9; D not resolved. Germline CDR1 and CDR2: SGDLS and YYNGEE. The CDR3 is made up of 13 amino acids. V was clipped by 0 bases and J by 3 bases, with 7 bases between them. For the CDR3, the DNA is TGTGCCAGCAGCGTAGGGGCAGACTACGAGCAGTACTTC. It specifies CASSVGADYEQYF.

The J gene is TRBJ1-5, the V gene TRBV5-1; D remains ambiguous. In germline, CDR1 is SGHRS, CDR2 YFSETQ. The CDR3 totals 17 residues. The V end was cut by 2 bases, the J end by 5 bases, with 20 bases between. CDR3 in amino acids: CASSFSPLSTEDQPQHF. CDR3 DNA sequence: TGCGCCAGCAGCTTCTCCCCTCTTTCGACGGAGGATCAGCCCCAGCATTTT.

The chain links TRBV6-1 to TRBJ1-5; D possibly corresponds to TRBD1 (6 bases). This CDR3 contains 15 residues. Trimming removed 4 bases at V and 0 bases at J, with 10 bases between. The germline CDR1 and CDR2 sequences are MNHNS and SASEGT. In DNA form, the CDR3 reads TGTGCCAGCAGTGTAGGACAGATTAGCAATCAGCCCCAGCATTTT. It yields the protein CASSVGQISNQPQHF.

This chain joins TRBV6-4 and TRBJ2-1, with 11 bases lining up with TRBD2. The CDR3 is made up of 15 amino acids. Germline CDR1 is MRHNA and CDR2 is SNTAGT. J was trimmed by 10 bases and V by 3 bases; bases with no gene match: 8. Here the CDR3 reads CASSDIAGGLGEQFF. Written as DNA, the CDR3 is TGTGCCAGCAGTGATATAGCGGGGGGGCTAGGAGAGCAGTTCTTC.

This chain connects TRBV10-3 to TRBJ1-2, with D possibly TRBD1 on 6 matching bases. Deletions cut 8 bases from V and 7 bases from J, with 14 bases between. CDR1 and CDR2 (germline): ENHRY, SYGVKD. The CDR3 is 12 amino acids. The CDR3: CAIGRDIGGYTF. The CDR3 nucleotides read TGTGCCATCGGCCGGGACATCGGTGGCTACACCTTC.

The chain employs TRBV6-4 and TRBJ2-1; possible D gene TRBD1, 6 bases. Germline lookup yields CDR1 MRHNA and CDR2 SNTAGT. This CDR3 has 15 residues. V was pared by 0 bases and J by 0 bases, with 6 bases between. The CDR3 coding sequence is TGTGCCAGCAGTGACTCACAGGGCTCCTACAATGAGCAGTTCTTC. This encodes CASSDSQGSYNEQFF.

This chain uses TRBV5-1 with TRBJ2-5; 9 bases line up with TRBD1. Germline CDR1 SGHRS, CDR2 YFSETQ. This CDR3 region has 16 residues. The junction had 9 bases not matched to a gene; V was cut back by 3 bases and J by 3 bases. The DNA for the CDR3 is TGCGCCAGCAGCTCCTTCGGGGGGACAGGGAAAGAGACCCAGTACTTC. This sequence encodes CASSSFGGTGKETQYF.

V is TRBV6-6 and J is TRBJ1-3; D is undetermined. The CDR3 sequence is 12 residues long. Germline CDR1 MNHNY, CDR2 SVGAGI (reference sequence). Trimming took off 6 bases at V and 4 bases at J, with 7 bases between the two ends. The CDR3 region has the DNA TGTGCCAGCAGCCTCCCGGGAAACACCATATATTTT. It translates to CASSLPGNTIYF.

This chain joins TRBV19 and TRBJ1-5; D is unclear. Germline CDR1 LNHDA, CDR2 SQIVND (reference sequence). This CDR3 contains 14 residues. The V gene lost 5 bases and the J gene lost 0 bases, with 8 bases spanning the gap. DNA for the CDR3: TGTGCCAGTAGTTGGGAGAATAGCAATCAGCCCCAGCATTTT. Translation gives CASSWENSNQPQHF.

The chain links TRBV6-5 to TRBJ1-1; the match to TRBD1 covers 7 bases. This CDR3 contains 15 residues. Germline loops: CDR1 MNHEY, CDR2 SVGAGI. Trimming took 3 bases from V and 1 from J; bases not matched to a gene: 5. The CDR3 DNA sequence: TGTGCCAGCAGTTATTGGGGGACAGCGAACACTGAAGCTTTCTTT. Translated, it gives CASSYWGTANTEAFF.

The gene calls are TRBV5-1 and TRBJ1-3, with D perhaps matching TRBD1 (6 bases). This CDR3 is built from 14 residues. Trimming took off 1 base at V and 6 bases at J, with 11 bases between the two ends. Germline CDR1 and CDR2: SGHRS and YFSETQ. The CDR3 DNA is TGCGCCAGCAGCTTGCAGGGGATTGAAAACACCATATATTTT. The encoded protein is CASSLQGIENTIYF.

CDR3 in DNA: TGTGCCAGTAGTATAGTAGGACAGGGGCTACAAGAGACCCAGTACTTC. It encodes CASSIVGQGLQETQYF. V is TRBV19 and J is TRBJ2-5; 9 positions agree with TRBD1. J gave up 2 bases and V 1 base, and 5 bases lay outside the gene matches. Germline CDR1 reads LNHDA; CDR2 reads SQIVND (reference sequence). The CDR3 is 16 amino acids.

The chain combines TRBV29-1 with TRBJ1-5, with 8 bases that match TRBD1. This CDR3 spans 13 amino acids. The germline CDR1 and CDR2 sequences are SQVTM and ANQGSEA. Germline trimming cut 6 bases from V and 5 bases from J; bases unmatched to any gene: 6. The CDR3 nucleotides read TGCAGCGTCAGGGGGCAATCAGATCAGCCCCAGCATTTT. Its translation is CSVRGQSDQPQHF.

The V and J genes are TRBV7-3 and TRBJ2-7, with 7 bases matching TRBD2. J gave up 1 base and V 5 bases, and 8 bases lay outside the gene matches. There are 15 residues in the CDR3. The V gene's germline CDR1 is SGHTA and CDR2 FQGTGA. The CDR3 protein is CASSPVPAGSYEQYF. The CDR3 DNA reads TGTGCCAGCAGCCCCGTCCCAGCGGGATCCTACGAGCAGTACTTC.

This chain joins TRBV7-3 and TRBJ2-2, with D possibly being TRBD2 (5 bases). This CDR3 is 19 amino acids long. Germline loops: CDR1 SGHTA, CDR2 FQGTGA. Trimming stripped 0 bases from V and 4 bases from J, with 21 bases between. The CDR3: CASSLTYNREASGTGELFF. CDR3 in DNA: TGTGCCAGCAGCTTAACGTACAATCGGGAAGCGAGTGGCACCGGGGAGCTGTTTTTT. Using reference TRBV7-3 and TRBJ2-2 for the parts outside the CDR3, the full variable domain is GAGVSQTPSNKVTEKGKYVELRCDPISGHTALYWYRQSLGQGPEFLIYFQGTGAADDSGLPNDRFFAVRPEGSVSTLKIQRTERGDSAVYLCASSLTYNREASGTGELFFGEGSRLTVL.

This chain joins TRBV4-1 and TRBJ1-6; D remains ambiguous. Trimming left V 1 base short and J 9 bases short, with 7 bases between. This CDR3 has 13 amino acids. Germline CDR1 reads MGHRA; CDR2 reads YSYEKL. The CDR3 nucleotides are TGCGCCAGCAGCCAAGCCGGAGGTTCACCCCTCCACTTT. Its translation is CASSQAGGSPLHF.

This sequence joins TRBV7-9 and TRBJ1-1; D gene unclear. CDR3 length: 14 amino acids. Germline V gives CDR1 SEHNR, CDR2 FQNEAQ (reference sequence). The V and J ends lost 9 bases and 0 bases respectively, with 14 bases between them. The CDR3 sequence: CASQAVEMNTEAFF. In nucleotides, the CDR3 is TGTGCCAGTCAAGCGGTGGAGATGAACACTGAAGCTTTCTTT.

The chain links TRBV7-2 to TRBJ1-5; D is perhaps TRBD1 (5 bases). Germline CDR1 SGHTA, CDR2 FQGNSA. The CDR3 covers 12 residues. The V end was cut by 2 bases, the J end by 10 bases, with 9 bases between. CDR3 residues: CASSLRQGPQHF. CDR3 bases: TGTGCCAGCAGCTTACGGCAGGGCCCCCAGCATTTT.

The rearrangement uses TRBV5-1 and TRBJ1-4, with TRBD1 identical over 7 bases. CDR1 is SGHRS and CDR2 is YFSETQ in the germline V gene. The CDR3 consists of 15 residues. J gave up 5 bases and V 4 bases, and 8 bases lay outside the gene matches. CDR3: CASSLLGTANEKLFF. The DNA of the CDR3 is TGCGCCAGCAGCCTGTTAGGGACAGCCAATGAAAAACTGTTTTTT.

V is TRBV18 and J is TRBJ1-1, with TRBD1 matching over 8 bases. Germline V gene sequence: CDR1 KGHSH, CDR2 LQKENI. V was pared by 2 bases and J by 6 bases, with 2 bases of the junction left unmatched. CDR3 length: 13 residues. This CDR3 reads CASSPGTGPEAFF. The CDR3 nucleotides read TGTGCCAGCTCACCAGGGACAGGCCCTGAAGCTTTCTTT.

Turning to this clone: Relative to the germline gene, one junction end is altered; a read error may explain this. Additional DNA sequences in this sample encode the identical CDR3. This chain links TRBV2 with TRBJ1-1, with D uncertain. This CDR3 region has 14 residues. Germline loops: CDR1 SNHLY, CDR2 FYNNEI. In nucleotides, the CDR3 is TGTGCCAGCAGCGCGAGATTTTTATTCACTGAAGCTTTTTTT. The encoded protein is CASSARFLFTEAFF.

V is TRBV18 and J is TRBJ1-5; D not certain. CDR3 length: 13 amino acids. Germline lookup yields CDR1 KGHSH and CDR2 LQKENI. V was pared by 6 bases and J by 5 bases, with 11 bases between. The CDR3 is CASSLENDQPQHF. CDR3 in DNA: TGTGCCAGCTCCCTGGAGAACGATCAGCCCCAGCATTTT.

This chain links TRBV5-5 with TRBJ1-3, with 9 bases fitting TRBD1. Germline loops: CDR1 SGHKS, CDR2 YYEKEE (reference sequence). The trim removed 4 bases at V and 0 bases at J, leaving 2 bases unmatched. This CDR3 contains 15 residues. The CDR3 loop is CASSLTGGSGNTIYF. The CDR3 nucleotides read TGTGCCAGCAGCCTGACAGGGGGCTCTGGAAACACCATATATTTT.

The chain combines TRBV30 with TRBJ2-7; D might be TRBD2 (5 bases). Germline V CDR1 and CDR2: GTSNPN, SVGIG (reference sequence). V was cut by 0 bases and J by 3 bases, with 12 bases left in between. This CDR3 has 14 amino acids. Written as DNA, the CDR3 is TGTGCCTGGAGTGTCGCGGGCTCTCTCTACGAGCAGTACTTC. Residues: CAWSVAGSLYEQYF.

CDR3 loop: CASRTGGAWNTEAFF. The CDR3 region has the DNA TGTGCCAGTAGAACAGGGGGCGCGTGGAACACTGAAGCTTTCTTT. The chain links TRBV19 to TRBJ1-1; 9 positions match TRBD1. This CDR3 spans 15 amino acids. Trimming removed 6 bases from V and 1 base from J; junction bases left unmatched: 6. Germline assignment: CDR1 LNHDA and CDR2 SQIVND (reference sequence).

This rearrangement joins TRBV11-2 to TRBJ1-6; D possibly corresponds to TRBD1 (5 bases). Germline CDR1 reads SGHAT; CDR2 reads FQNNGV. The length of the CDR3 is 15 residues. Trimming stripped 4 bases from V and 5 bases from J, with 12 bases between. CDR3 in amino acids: CASSSVAGNNSPLHF. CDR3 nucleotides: TGTGCCAGCAGCTCAGTGGCAGGGAATAATTCACCCCTCCACTTT.

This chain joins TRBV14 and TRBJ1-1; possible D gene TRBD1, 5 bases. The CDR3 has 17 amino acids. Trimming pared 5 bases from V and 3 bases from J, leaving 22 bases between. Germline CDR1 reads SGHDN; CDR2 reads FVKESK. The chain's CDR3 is CASSDTGLLAGDTEAFF. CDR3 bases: TGTGCCAGCAGCGACACGGGACTCCTGGCGGGTGACACTGAAGCTTTCTTT.

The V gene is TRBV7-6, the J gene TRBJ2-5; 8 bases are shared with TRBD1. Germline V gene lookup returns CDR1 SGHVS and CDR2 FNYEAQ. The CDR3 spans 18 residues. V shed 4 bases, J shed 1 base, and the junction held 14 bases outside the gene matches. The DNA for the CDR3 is TGTGCCAGCAGCTCCCCAACGACAGGGGATTCCCTCCAAGAGACCCAGTACTTC. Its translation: CASSSPTTGDSLQETQYF.

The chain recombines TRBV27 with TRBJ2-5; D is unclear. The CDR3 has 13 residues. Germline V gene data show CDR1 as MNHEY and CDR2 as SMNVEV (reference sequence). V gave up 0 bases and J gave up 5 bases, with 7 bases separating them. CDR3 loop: CASSLSLRETQYF. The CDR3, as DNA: TGTGCCAGCAGTTTATCCCTCAGGGAGACCCAGTACTTC.